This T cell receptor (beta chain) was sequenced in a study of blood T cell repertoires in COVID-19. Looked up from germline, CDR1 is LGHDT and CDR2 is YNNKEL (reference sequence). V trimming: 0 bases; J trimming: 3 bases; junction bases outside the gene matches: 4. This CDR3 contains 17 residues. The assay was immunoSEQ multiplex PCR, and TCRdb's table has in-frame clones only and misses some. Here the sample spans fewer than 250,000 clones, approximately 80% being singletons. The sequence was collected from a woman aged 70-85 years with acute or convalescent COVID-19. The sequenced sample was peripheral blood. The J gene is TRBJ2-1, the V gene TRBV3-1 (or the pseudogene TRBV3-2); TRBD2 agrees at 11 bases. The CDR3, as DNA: TGTGCCAGCAGCCAAGAGGGACTAGCGGTGGGCTACAATGAGCAGTTCTTC. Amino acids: CASSQEGLAVGYNEQFF.